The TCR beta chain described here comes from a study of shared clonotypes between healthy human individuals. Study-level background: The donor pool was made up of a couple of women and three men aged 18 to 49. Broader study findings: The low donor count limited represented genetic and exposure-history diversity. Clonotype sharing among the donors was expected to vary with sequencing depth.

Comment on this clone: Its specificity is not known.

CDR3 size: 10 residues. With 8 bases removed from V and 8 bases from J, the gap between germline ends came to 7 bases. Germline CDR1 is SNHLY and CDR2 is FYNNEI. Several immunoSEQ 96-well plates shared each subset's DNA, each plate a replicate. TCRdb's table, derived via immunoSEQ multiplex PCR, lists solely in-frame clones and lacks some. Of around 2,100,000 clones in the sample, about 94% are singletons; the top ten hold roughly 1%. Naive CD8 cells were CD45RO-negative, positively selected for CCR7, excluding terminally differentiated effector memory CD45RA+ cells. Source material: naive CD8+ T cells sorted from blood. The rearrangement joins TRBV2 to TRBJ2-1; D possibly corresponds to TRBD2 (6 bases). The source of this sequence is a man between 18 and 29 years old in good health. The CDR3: CASGDYEQFF. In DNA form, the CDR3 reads TGTGCCAGCGGGGACTATGAGCAGTTCTTC.